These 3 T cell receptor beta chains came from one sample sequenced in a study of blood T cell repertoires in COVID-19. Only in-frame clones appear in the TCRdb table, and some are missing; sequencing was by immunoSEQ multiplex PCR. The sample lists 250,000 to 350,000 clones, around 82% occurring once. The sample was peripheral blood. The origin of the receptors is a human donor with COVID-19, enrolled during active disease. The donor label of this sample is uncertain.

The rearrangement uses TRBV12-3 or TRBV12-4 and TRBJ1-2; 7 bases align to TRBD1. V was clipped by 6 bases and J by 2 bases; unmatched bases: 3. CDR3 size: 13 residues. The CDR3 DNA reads TGTGCCAGCAGGAAACAGGGGAACTATGGCTACACCTTC. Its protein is CASRKQGNYGYTF.

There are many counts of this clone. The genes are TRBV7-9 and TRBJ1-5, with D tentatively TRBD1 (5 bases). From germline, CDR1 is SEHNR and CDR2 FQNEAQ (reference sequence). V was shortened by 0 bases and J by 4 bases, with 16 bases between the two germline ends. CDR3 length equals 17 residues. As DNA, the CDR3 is TGTGCCAGCAGCTTAGCGCTATTCGGAGGGGATAATCAGCCCCAGCATTTT. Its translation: CASSLALFGGDNQPQHF. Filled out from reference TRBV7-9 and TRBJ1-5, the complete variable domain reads DTGVSQNPRHKITKRGQNVTFRCDPISEHNRLYWYRQTLGQGPEFLTYFQNEAQLEKSRLLSDRFSAERPKGSFSTLEIQRTEQGDSAMYLCASSLALFGGDNQPQHFGDGTRLSIL.

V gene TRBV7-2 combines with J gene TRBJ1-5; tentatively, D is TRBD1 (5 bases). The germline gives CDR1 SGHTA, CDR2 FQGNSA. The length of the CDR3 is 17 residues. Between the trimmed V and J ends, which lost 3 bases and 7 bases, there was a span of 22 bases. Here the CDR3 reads CASSFSEPWGYEQPQHF. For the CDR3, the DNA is TGTGCCAGCAGCTTCTCCGAACCGTGGGGCTACGAACAGCCCCAGCATTTT.